The rows below give T cell receptor beta chains drawn from one sample of a study of shared clonotypes between healthy human individuals. TCRdb keeps only in-frame clones here, not all; method: immunoSEQ multiplex PCR. The sample includes approximately 1,500,000 clones, 98% of them seen just once. Input material: naive CD4+ T cells sorted from blood. The receptors derive from a man aged 30 to 45 in good health. Both conserved end residues are part of each CDR3. D genes are given only for firm matches. Expanded clones are given a class, and other clones once, few, many or no size at all.

J gene: TRBJ1-1; CDR3 length: 15; D gene: NA; V gene: TRBV4-3; clone size: NA; CDR3 DNA: TGCGCCAGCAGCCAAGACGGCGTTTGGAGAACTGAAGCTTTCTTT; CDR3 protein: CASSQDGVWRTEAFF
J gene: TRBJ2-3; CDR3 length: 14; D gene: NA; V gene: TRBV9; clone size: NA; CDR3 DNA: TGTGCCAGCAGCGTAGCTAGCAGCACAGATACGCAGTATTTT; CDR3 protein: CASSVASSTDTQYF
J gene: TRBJ1-1; CDR3 length: 15; D gene: NA; V gene: TRBV7-2; clone size: NA; CDR3 DNA: TGTGCCAGCAGCGCCTTACAACAGGAGAACACTGAAGCTTTCTTT; CDR3 protein: CASSALQQENTEAFF
J gene: TRBJ2-7; CDR3 length: 14; D gene: TRBD1; V gene: TRBV18; clone size: NA; CDR3 DNA: TGTGCCAGCTCACGTCCGGGACAGGGGTACGAGCAGTACTTC; CDR3 protein: CASSRPGQGYEQYF
J gene: TRBJ1-5; CDR3 length: 12; D gene: NA; V gene: TRBV28; clone size: once; CDR3 DNA: TGTGCCACCGACCGGGGGTTACAGCCCCAGCATTTT; CDR3 protein: CATDRGLQPQHF
J gene: TRBJ2-4; CDR3 length: 12; D gene: NA; V gene: TRBV7-9; clone size: NA; CDR3 DNA: TGTGCCAGCAGCTTAATGGGGGACATTCAGTACTTC; CDR3 protein: CASSLMGDIQYF
J gene: TRBJ2-1; CDR3 length: 15; D gene: NA; V gene: TRBV11-3; clone size: NA; CDR3 DNA: TGTGCCAGCAGCCCAAGGGCTACCGTCTACAATGAGCAGTTCTTC; CDR3 protein: CASSPRATVYNEQFF
J gene: TRBJ2-6; CDR3 length: 12; D gene: NA; V gene: TRBV29-1; clone size: NA; CDR3 DNA: TGCAGCGTTGACATCGGGGCCAACGTCCTGACTTTC; CDR3 protein: CSVDIGANVLTF
J gene: TRBJ1-4; CDR3 length: 16; D gene: NA; V gene: TRBV18; clone size: NA; CDR3 DNA: TGTGCCAGCTCACCACGGATGGACAGAAGCCCCGAAAAACTGTTTTTT; CDR3 protein: CASSPRMDRSPEKLFF
J gene: TRBJ2-1; CDR3 length: 15; D gene: TRBD2; V gene: TRBV5-1; clone size: NA; CDR3 DNA: TGCGCCAGCAGCTTGGGTACTAGCGGTACCAATGAGCAGTTCTTC; CDR3 protein: CASSLGTSGTNEQFF
J gene: TRBJ1-2; CDR3 length: 11; D gene: NA; V gene: TRBV28; clone size: NA; CDR3 DNA: TGTGCCAGCAGGCAGACCTATGGCTACACCTTC; CDR3 protein: CASRQTYGYTF
J gene: TRBJ1-4; CDR3 length: 16; D gene: TRBD1; V gene: TRBV15; clone size: NA; CDR3 DNA: TGTGCCACCAGCGCAGGGGGAATTAGTCCTAATGAAAAACTGTTTTTT; CDR3 protein: CATSAGGISPNEKLFF
J gene: TRBJ2-1; CDR3 length: 16; D gene: TRBD2; V gene: TRBV10-2; clone size: once; CDR3 DNA: TGCGCCTGCGCGGGAGGGCTGGGGAGTCTCTACAATGAGCAGTTCTTC; CDR3 protein: CACAGGLGSLYNEQFF
J gene: TRBJ2-3; CDR3 length: 17; D gene: TRBD2; V gene: TRBV18; clone size: NA; CDR3 DNA: TGTGCCAGCTCACCAAGGAGAGAAGCGGGAGGCACAGATACGCAGTATTTT; CDR3 protein: CASSPRREAGGTDTQYF
J gene: TRBJ2-1; CDR3 length: 16; D gene: TRBD2; V gene: TRBV14; clone size: once; CDR3 DNA: TGTGCCAGCAGCCAATTCGGGGAGGGTCCCTACAATGAGCAGTTCTTC; CDR3 protein: CASSQFGEGPYNEQFF